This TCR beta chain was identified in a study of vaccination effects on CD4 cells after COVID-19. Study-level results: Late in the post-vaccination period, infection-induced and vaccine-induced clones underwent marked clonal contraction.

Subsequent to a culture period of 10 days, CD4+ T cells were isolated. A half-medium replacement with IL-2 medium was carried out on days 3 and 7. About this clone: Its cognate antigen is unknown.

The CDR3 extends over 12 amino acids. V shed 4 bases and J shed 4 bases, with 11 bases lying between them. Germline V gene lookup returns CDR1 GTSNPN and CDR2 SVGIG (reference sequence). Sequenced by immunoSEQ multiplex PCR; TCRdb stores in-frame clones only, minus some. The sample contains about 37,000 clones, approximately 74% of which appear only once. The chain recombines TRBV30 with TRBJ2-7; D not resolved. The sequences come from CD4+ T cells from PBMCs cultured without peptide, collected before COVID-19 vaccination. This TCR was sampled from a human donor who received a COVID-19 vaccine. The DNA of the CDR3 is TGTGCCTGGACGCTCACGGGTTACGAGCAGTACTTC. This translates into CAWTLTGYEQYF.